The T cell receptor beta chain under discussion was sequenced for a study of blood T cell repertoires in COVID-19. Across the study: There were acute and convalescent COVID-19 samples, and they came from the United States, Italy and Spain.

Germline V gives CDR1 SGHTA, CDR2 FQGTGA. CDR3 length equals 14 residues. Trimming took off 2 bases at V and 5 bases at J, with 11 bases between the two ends. Sequencing was performed with immunoSEQ multiplex PCR; in TCRdb, only in-frame clones are kept and a portion is missing. Altogether 200,000 to 250,000 clones are present, about nine tenths being singletons, with the ten largest covering approximately 6%. Material: peripheral blood. V and J are TRBV7-3 and TRBJ2-3; a weak D match, TRBD2 (7 bases). The receptor was isolated from an elderly man with acute or convalescent COVID-19. CDR3 loop: CASSLQGRGDTQYF. CDR3 in DNA: TGTGCCAGCAGCTTACAGGGGAGGGGAGATACGCAGTATTTT. The whole variable domain, remainder taken from reference TRBV7-3 and TRBJ2-3, is GAGVSQTPSNKVTEKGKYVELRCDPISGHTALYWYRQSLGQGPEFLIYFQGTGAADDSGLPNDRFFAVRPEGSVSTLKIQRTERGDSAVYLCASSLQGRGDTQYFGPGTRLTVL.